The clone carrying this TCR beta chain ranks as large. The antigen remains undetermined. These data belong to a study of vaccination and CD4 T cells after COVID-19. Study background: Convalescent patients gave post-COVID blood a median about 95 days post-diagnosis, range 35 to 161. Typically, post-vaccine samples were obtained a median roughly 70 days after dose two, within a range of 14 to 241. In culture, cells were exposed to overlapping spike peptides from SARS-CoV-2, HCoV-NL63, HCoV-OC43 and HCoV-229E.

V lost 8 bases and J 5 bases, leaving 20 bases between the germline ends. Germline V gene data show CDR1 as KGHDR and CDR2 as SFDVKD. The length of the CDR3 is 16 residues. The treatment denotes: approximately 10-day PBMC culture with coronavirus spike peptide pools or control peptides (ViraFEST assay). Culture of two million PBMCs per well took place with 10 IU/ml IL-2 and 8 to 10 ug/ml peptide pools. An Oncomine TCR Beta short-read assay was used to sequence the DNA from cultured CD4+ T cells. TCRdb ran MiXCR on the PCR reads and lists one entry per CDR3 protein. The repertoire consists of several thousand distinct CDR3 sequences, with 21% occurring once and the leading ten covering around 20%.

Sequencing was performed on CD4+ T cells from blood, cultured in vitro. V gene TRBV24-1 combines with J gene TRBJ1-4, with a weak D call TRBD1 (6 bases). The TCR was taken from a human donor who had recovered from COVID-19. CDR3 nucleotide sequence: TGTGCCACCAACATGTCCGTACGGACAGCGAATGAAAAACTGTTTTTT. Translated, it gives CATNMSVRTANEKLFF.